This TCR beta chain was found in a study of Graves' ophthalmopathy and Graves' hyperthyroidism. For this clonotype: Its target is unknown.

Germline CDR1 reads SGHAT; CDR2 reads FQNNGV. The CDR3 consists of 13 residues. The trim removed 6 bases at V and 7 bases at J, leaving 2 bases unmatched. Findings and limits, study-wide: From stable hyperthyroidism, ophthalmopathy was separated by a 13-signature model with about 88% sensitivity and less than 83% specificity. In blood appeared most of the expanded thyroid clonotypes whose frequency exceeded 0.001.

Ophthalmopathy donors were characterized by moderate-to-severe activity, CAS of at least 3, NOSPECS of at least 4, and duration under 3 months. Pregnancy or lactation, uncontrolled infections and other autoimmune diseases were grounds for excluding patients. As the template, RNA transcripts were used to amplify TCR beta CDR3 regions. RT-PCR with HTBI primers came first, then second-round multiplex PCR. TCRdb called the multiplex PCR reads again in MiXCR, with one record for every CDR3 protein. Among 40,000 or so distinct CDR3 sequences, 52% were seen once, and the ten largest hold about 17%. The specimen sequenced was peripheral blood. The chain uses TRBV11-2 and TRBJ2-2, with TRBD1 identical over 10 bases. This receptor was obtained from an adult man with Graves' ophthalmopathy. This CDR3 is CASSRTGGGELFF. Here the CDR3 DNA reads TGTGCCAGCAGTAGGACAGGGGGCGGGGAGCTGTTTTTT.